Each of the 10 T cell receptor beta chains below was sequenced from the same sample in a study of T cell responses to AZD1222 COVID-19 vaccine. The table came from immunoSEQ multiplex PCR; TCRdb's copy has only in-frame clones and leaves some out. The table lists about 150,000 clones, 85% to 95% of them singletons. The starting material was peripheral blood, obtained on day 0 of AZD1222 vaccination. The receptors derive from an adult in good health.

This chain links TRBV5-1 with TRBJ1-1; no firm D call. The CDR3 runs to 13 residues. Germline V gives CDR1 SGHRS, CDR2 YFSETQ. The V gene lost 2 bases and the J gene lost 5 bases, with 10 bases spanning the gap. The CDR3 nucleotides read TGCGCCAGCAGCTTTATGCTCGGGACTGAAGCTTTCTTT. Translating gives CASSFMLGTEAFF. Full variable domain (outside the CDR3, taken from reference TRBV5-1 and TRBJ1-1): KAGVTQTPRYLIKTRGQQVTLSCSPISGHRSVSWYQQTPGQGLQFLFEYFSETQRNKGNFPGRFSGRQFSNSRSEMNVSTLELGDSALYLCASSFMLGTEAFFGQGTRLTVV.

The CDR3 loop is CASSLYSGRKYEQYF. The CDR3 DNA reads TGTGCCAGCAGCTTATACTCGGGAAGGAAGTACGAGCAGTACTTC. The rearrangement joins TRBV7-8 to TRBJ2-7; weak D call: TRBD2 (5 bases). The CDR3 is made up of 15 amino acids. The V gene lost 2 bases and the J gene lost 4 bases, with 15 bases spanning the gap. Germline CDR1 reads SGHVS; CDR2 reads FQNEAQ.

In DNA form, the CDR3 reads TGTGCCAGCAGCTCCTGGACAGAAGGGGATGAAAAACTGTTTTTT. It is translated as CASSSWTEGDEKLFF. The V and J genes are TRBV6-2 or TRBV6-3 and TRBJ1-4; D is possibly TRBD1 (6 bases). Trimming took 6 bases from V and 6 from J, leaving 17 bases between them. The CDR3 is 15 residues long. Germline-derived CDR1 and CDR2 are MNHEY and SVGEGT.

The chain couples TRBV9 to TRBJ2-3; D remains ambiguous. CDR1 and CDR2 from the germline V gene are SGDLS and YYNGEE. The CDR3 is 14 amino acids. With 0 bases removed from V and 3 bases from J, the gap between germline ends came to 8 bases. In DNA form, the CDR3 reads TGTGCCAGCAGCGTAGTAGGATTTACAGATACGCAGTATTTT. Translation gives CASSVVGFTDTQYF.

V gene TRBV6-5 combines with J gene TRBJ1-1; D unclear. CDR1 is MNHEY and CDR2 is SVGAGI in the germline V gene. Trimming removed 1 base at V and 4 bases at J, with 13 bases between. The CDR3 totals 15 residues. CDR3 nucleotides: TGTGCCAGCAGTTACTGGACCGCGCCGCCCACTGAAGCTTTCTTT. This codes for CASSYWTAPPTEAFF.

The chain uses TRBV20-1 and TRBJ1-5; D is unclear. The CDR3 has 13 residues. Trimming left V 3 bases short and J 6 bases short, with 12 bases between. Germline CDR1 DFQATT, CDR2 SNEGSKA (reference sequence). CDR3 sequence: CSASGRVIQPQHF. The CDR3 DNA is TGCAGTGCTAGTGGCCGGGTGATTCAGCCCCAGCATTTT.

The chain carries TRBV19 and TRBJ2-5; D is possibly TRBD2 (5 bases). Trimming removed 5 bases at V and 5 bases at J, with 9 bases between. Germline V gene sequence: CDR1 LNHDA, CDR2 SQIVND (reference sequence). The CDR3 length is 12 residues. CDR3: CASSLRGETQYF. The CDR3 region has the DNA TGTGCCAGTAGTCTGAGAGGGGAGACCCAGTACTTC.

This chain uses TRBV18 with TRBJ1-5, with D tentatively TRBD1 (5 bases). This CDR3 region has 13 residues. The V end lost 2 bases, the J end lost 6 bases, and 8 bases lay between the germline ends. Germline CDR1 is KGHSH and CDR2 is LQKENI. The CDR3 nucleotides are TGTGCCAGCTCACCAGGGACCTTTCAGCCCCAGCATTTT. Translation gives CASSPGTFQPQHF. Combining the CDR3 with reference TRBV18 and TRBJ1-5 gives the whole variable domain NAGVMQNPRHLVRRRGQEARLRCSPMKGHSHVYWYRQLPEEGLKFMVYLQKENIIDESGMPKERFSAEFPKEGPSILRIQQVVRGDSAAYFCASSPGTFQPQHFGDGTRLSIL.

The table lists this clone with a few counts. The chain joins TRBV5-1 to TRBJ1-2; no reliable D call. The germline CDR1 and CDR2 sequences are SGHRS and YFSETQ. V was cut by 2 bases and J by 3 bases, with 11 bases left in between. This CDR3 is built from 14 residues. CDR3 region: CASSFGQLDYGYTF. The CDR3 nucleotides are TGCGCCAGCAGCTTTGGTCAACTTGACTATGGCTACACCTTC. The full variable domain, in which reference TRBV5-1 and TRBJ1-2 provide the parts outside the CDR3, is KAGVTQTPRYLIKTRGQQVTLSCSPISGHRSVSWYQQTPGQGLQFLFEYFSETQRNKGNFPGRFSGRQFSNSRSEMNVSTLELGDSALYLCASSFGQLDYGYTFGSGTRLTVV.

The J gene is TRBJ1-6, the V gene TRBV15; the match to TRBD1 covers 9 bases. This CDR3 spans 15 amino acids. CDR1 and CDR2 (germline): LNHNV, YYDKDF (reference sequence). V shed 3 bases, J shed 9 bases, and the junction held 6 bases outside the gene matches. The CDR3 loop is CATSRKQGAGSPLHF. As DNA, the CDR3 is TGTGCCACCAGCAGGAAACAGGGGGCTGGTTCACCCCTCCACTTT.